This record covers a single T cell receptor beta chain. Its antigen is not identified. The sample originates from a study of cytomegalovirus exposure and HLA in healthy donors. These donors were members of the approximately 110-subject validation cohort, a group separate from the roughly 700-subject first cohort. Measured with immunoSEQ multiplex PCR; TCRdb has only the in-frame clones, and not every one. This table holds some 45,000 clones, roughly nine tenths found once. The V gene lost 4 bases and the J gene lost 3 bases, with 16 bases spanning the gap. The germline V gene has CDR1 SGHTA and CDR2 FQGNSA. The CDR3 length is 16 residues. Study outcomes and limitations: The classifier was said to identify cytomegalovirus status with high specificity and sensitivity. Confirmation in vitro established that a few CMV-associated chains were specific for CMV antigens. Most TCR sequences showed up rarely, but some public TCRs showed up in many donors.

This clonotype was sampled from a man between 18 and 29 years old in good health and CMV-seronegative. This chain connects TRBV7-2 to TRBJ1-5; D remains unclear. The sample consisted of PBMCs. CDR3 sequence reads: CASSSLGGDHNQPQHF. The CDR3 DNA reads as TGTGCCAGCAGCTCCTTAGGAGGAGATCACAATCAGCCCCAGCATTTT.